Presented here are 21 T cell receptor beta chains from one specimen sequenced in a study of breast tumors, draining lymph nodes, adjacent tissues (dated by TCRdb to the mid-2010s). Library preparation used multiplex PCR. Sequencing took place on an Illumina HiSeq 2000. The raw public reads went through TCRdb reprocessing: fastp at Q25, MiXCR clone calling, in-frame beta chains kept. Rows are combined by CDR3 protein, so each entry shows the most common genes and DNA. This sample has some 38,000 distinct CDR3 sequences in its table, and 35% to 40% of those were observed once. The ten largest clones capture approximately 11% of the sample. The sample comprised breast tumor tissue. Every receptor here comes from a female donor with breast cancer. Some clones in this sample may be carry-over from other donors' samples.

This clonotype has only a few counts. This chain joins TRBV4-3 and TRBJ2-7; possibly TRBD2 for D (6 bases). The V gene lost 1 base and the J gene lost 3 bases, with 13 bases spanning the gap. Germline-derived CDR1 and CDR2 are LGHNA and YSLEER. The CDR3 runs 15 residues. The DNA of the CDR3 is TGCGCCAGCAGCCAAGCCCATGGCGGGAACTACGAGCAGTACTTC. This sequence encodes CASSQAHGGNYEQYF.

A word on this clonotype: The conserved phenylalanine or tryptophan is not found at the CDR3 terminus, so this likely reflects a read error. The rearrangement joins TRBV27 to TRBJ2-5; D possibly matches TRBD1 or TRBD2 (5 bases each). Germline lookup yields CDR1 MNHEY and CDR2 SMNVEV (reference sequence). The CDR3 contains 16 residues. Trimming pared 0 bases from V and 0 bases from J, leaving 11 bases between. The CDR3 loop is CASSLSGRWYQETQYS. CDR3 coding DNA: TGTGCCAGCAGTTTATCGGGACGGTGGTACCAAGAGACCCAGTACTCC.

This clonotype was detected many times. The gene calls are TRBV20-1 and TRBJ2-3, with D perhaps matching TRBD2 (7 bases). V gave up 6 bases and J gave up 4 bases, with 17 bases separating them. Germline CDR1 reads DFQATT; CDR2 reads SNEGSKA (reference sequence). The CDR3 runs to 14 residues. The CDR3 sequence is CSAGGPIEADTQYF. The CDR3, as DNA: TGCAGTGCCGGGGGGCCTATAGAGGCAGATACGCAGTATTTT.

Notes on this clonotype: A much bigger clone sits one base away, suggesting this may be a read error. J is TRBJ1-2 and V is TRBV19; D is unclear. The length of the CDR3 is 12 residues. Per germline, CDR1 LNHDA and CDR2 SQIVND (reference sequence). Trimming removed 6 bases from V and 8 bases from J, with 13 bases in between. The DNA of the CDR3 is TGTGCCAGTAGATATAACACTGGAGGCTACACCTTC. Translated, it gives CASRYNTGGYTF. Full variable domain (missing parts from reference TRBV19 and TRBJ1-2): DGGITQSPKYLFRKEGQNVTLSCEQNLNHDAMYWYRQDPGQGLRLIYYSQIVNDFQKGDIAEGYSVSREKKESFPLTVTSAQKNPTAFYLCASRYNTGGYTFGSGTRLTVV.

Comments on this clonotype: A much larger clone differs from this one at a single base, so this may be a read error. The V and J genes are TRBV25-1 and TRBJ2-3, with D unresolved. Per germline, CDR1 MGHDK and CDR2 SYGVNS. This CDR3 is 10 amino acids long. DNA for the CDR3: TGTGCCAGCAGTACGGATACGCGGTATTTT. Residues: CASSTDTRYF.

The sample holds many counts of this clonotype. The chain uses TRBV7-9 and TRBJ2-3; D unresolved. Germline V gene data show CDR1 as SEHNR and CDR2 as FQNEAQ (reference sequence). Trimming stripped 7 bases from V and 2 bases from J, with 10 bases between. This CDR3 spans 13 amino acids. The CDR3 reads CASMPMATDTQYF. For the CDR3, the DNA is TGTGCCAGCATGCCCATGGCCACAGATACGCAGTATTTT.

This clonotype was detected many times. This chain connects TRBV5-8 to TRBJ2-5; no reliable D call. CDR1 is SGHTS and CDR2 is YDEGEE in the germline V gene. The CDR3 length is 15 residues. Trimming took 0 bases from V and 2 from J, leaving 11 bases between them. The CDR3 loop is CASSLGTQGQETQYF. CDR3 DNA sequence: TGTGCCAGCAGCTTGGGAACCCAAGGTCAAGAGACCCAGTACTTC.

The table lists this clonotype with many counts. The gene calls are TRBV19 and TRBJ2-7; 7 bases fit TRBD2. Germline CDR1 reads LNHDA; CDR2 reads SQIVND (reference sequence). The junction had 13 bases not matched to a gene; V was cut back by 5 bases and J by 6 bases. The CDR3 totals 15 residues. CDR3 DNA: TGTGCCAGTAGTTTCGGGAGGCCCCGGGGGAGCGAGCAGTACTTC. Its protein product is CASSFGRPRGSEQYF.

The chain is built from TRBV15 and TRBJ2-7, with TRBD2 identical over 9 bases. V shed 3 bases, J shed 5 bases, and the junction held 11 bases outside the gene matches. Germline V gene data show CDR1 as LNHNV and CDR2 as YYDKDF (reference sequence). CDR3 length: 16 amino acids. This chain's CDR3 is CATSSEGAGGLDEQYF. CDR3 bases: TGTGCCACCAGCAGCGAAGGGGCGGGAGGGCTTGACGAGCAGTACTTC.

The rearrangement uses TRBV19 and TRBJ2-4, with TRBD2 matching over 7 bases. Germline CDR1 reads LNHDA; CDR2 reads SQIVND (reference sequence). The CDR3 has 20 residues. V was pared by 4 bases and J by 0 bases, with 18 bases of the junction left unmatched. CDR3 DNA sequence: TGTGCCAGTAGTACGCGTGGGGGTGGGAGCGGGGAACTAGCCAAAAACATTCAGTACTTC. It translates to CASSTRGGGSGELAKNIQYF.

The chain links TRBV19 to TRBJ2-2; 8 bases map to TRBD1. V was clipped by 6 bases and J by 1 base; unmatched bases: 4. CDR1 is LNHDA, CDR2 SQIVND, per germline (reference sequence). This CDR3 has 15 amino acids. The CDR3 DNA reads TGTGCCAGTAGCCCTGGGACAGGGAACACCGGGGAGCTGTTTTTT. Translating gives CASSPGTGNTGELFF.

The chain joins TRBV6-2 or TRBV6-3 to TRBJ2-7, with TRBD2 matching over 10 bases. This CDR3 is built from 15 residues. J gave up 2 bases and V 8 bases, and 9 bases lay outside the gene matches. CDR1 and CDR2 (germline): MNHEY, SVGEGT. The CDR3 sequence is CASGEASGGAYEQYF. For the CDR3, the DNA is TGTGCCAGCGGGGAAGCTAGCGGGGGCGCCTACGAGCAGTACTTC.

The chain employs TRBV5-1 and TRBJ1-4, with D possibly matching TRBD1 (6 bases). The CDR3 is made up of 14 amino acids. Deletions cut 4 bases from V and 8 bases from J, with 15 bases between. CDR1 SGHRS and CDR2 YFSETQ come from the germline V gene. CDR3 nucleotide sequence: TGCGCCAGCAGCCCAACAGGGCTTCGGGAAAAACTGTTTTTT. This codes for CASSPTGLREKLFF. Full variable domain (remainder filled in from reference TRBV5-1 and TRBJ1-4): KAGVTQTPRYLIKTRGQQVTLSCSPISGHRSVSWYQQTPGQGLQFLFEYFSETQRNKGNFPGRFSGRQFSNSRSEMNVSTLELGDSALYLCASSPTGLREKLFFGSGTQLSVL.

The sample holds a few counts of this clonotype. The CDR3 DNA follows: TGTGCCAGCAGCCGTGGGGGAGTGGGTAGCACAGATACGCAGTATTTT. It is translated as CASSRGGVGSTDTQYF. The chain combines TRBV3-1 with TRBJ2-3; TRBD1 or TRBD2 may be the D gene (5 bases each). Germline values: CDR1 LGHDT, CDR2 YNNKEL (reference sequence). This CDR3 has 16 amino acids. V was shortened by 4 bases and J by 0 bases, with 14 bases between the two germline ends.

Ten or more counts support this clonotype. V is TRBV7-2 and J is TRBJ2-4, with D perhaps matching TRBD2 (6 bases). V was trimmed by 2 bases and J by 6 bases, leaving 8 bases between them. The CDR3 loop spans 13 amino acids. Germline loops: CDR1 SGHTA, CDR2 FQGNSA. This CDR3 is CASSLRGRNIQYF. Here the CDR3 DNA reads TGTGCCAGCAGCTTACGGGGGAGAAACATTCAGTACTTC. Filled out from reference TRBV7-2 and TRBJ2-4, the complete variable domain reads GAGVSQSPSNKVTEKGKDVELRCDPISGHTALYWYRQSLGQGLEFLIYFQGNSAPDKSGLPSDRFSAERTGGSVSTLTIQRTQQEDSAVYLCASSLRGRNIQYFGAGTRLSVL.

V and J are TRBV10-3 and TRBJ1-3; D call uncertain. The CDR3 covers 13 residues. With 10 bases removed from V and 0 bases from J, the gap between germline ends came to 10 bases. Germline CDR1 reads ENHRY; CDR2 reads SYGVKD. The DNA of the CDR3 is TGTGCCACCCGGGATACCTCTGGAAACACCATATATTTT. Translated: CATRDTSGNTIYF.

Here the CDR3 DNA reads TGCAGTGCTAAAGCAGACTACAATGAGCAGTTCTTC. Amino acid sequence: CSAKADYNEQFF. The V gene is TRBV20-1, the J gene TRBJ2-1; no definite D call. CDR3 size: 12 residues. Trimming left V 4 bases short and J 3 bases short, with 7 bases between. The germline V gene has CDR1 DFQATT and CDR2 SNEGSKA (reference sequence).

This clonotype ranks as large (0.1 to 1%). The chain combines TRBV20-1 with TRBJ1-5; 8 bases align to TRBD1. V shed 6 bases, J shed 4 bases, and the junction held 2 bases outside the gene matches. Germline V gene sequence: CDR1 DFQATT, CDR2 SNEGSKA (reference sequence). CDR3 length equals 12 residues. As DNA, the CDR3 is TGCAGTGCACAGGGGGGGAATCAGCCCCAGCATTTT. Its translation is CSAQGGNQPQHF.

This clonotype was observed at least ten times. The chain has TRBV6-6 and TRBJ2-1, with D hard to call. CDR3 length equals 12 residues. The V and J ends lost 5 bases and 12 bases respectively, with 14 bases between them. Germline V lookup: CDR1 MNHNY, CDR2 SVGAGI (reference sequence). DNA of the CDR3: TGTGCCAGCAGTCCTAGAGGATTCTTGCAGTTCTTC. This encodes CASSPRGFLQFF.

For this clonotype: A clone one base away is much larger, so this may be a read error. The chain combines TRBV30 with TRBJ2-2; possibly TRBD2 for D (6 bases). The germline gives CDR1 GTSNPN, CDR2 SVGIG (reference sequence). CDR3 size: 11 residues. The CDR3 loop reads CAWQGIGGLFF. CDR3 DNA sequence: TGTGCCTGGCAGGGAATCGGGGGGCTGTTTTTT.

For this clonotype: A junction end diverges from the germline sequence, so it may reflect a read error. The CDR3 sequence is CASSAGLAGGYDQFF. As DNA, the CDR3 is TGTGCCAGCAGTGCGGGACTAGCGGGAGGTTATGATCAGTTCTTC. The chain uses TRBV2 and TRBJ2-1; 15 bases fit TRBD2. Germline assignment: CDR1 SNHLY and CDR2 FYNNEI. The CDR3 has 15 amino acids.